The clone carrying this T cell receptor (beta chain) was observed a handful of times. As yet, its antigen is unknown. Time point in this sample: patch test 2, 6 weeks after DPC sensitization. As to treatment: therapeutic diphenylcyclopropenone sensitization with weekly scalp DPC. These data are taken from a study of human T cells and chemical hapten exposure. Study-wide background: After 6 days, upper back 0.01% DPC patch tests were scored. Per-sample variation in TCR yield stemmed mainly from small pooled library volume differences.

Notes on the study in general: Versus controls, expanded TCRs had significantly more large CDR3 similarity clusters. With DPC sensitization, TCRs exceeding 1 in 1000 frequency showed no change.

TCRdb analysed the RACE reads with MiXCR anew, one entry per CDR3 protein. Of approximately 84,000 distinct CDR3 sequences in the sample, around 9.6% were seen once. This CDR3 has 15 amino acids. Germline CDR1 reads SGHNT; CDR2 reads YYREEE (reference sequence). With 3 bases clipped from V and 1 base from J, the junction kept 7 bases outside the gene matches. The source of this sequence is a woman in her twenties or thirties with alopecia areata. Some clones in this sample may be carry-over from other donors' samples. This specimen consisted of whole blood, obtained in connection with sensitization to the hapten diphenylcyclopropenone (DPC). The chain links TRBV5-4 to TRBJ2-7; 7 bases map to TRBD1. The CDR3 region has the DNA TGTGCCAGCAGCTCGCCGGGACAGACGTCCTACGAGCAGTACTTC. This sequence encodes CASSSPGQTSYEQYF.